This T cell receptor (beta chain) was recovered during a study of blood T cell repertoires in COVID-19. Study in general: PBMCs, B-cell-depleted T cells, or T cells provided the cDNA or gDNA that made up the material.

TCRdb's copy holds only in-frame clones and misses some; the assay was immunoSEQ multiplex PCR. Of approximately 140,000 clones in the sample, approximately 80% were seen once. This clone showed up just once. The V gene's germline CDR1 is LGHNA and CDR2 YSLEER. This CDR3 region has 18 residues. Losses at the gene ends were 0 bases for V and 2 bases for J; bases not matched to a gene: 7. This TCR came from a human donor in a cohort sampled during active COVID-19. The genes are TRBV4-3 and TRBJ1-3; TRBD1 matches at 10 bases. The sample consisted of peripheral blood. The CDR3 protein is CASSQDVPTGGAGNTIYF. DNA for the CDR3: TGCGCCAGCAGCCAAGATGTCCCGACAGGGGGCGCTGGAAACACCATATATTTT.